A single sample is the source of the 8 T cell receptor beta chains below, sequenced in a study of blood T cell repertoires in COVID-19. Sequenced by immunoSEQ multiplex PCR; TCRdb stores in-frame clones only, minus some. The table includes about 200,000 clones, about 91% detected once. Sequenced material: peripheral blood. The receptor set was obtained from a man younger than 45 with acute or convalescent COVID-19.

The chain joins TRBV29-1 to TRBJ1-2, with TRBD1 identical over 10 bases. The CDR3 loop spans 12 amino acids. V was pared by 6 bases and J by 5 bases, with 3 bases of the junction left unmatched. CDR1 and CDR2 (germline): SQVTM, ANQGSEA. The CDR3 sequence is CSVRTGGYGYTF. The CDR3 region has the DNA TGCAGCGTAAGGACAGGGGGGTATGGCTACACCTTC.

The J gene is TRBJ2-1, the V gene TRBV18; weak D call: TRBD2 (6 bases). From germline, CDR1 is KGHSH and CDR2 LQKENI. V was pared by 0 bases and J by 5 bases, with 14 bases between. CDR3 length: 16 amino acids. Here the CDR3 reads CASSPPGLHINNEQFF. CDR3 coding DNA: TGTGCCAGCTCACCACCGGGACTCCATATTAACAATGAGCAGTTCTTC.

V and J are TRBV3-1 (or the pseudogene TRBV3-2) and TRBJ2-2; 11 bases align to TRBD2. The CDR3 extends over 17 amino acids. The V segment lost 5 bases and the J segment 0 bases; nucleotides outside the gene matches: 5. Germline-derived CDR1 and CDR2 are LGHDT and YNNKEL (reference sequence). CDR3 nucleotide sequence: TGTGCCAGCAGCTACACTAGCGGGGGAGCGAACACCGGGGAGCTGTTTTTT. This translates into CASSYTSGGANTGELFF.

The chain carries TRBV4-1 and TRBJ2-5; 8 nucleotides align to TRBD2. This CDR3 is built from 16 residues. With 3 bases clipped from V and 5 bases from J, the junction kept 11 bases outside the gene matches. Germline assignment: CDR1 MGHRA and CDR2 YSYEKL. CDR3 nucleotide sequence: TGCGCCAGCAGCCATGGCCCGGGAGGGGAAGGGGAGACCCAGTACTTC. Translating it yields CASSHGPGGEGETQYF.

The J gene is TRBJ1-4, the V gene TRBV5-8, with D possibly being TRBD1 (6 bases). Deletions cut 2 bases from V and 2 bases from J, with 13 bases between. The CDR3 has 16 amino acids. The germline V gene encodes CDR1 SGHTS and CDR2 YDEGEE. The CDR3 here is CASSFSTGKTNEKLFF. Written as DNA, the CDR3 is TGTGCCAGCAGCTTTTCGACAGGCAAGACTAATGAAAAACTGTTTTTT. Together with reference TRBV5-8 and TRBJ1-4, the CDR3 gives the full variable domain: EAGVTQSPTHLIKTRGQQATLRCSPISGHTSVYWYQQALGLGLQFLLWYDEGEERNRGNFPPRFSGRQFPNYSSELNVNALELEDSALYLCASSFSTGKTNEKLFFGSGTQLSVL.

This clone has more than one count but fewer than ten. CDR3 DNA: TGTGCCAGCAGCTTTAAAATAAACACCGGGGAGCTGTTTTTT. Residues: CASSFKINTGELFF. V usage is TRBV11-1 and J usage is TRBJ2-2; D ambiguous. V was trimmed by 3 bases and J by 2 bases, leaving 7 bases between them. The CDR3 has 14 residues. The germline V gene has CDR1 SGHAT and CDR2 FQDESV (reference sequence).

This chain uses TRBV24-1 with TRBJ2-7, with a weak D call TRBD1 (6 bases). The V and J ends lost 2 bases and 6 bases respectively, with 22 bases between them. This CDR3 is 17 amino acids long. Germline V gene sequence: CDR1 KGHDR, CDR2 SFDVKD. CDR3 residues: CATSDCHLTGHPGEQYF. CDR3 sequence (DNA): TGTGCCACCAGTGATTGCCATTTAACGGGACACCCAGGCGAGCAGTACTTC.

The gene calls are TRBV7-9 and TRBJ1-2; D call uncertain. The CDR3 is 12 residues long. CDR1 is SEHNR, CDR2 FQNEAQ, per germline (reference sequence). Deletions cut 1 base from V and 8 bases from J, with 8 bases between. The CDR3 region is CASSLVEKGYTF. For the CDR3, the DNA is TGTGCCAGCAGCTTAGTTGAGAAGGGCTACACCTTC.